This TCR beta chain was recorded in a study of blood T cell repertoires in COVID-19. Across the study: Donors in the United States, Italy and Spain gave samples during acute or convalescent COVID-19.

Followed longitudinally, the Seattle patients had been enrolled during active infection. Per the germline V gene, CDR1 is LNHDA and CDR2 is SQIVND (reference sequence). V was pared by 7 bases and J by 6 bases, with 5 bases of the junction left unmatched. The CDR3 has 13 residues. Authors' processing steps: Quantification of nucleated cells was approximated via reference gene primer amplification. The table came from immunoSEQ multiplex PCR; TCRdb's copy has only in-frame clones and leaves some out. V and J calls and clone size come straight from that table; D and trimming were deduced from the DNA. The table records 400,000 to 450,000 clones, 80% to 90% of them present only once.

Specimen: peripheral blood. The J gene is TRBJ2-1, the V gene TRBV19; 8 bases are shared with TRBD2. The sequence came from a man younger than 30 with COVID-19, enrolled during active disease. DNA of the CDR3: TGTGCCAGTACGAATAGCGGGGTCAATGAGCAGTTCTTC. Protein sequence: CASTNSGVNEQFF. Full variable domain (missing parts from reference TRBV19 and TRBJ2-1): DGGITQSPKYLFRKEGQNVTLSCEQNLNHDAMYWYRQDPGQGLRLIYYSQIVNDFQKGDIAEGYSVSREKKESFPLTVTSAQKNPTAFYLCASTNSGVNEQFFGPGTRLTVL.